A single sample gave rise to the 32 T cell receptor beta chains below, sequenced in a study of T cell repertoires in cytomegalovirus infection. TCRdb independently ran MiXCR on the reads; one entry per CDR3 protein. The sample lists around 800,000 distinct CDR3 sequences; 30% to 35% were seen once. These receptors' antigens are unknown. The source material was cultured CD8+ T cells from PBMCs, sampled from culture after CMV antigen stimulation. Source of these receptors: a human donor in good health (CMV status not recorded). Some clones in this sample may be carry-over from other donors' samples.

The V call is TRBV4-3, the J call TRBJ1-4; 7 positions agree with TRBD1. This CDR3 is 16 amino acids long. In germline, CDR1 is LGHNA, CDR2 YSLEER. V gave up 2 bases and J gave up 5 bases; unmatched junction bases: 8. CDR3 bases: TGCGCCAGCAGCCAAAGGACAGGAACTAAGAATGAAAAACTGTTTTTT. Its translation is CASSQRTGTKNEKLFF.

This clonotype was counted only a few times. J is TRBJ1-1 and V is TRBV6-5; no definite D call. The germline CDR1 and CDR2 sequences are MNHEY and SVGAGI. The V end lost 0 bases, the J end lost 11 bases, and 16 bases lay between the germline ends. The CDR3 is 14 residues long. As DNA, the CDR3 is TGTGCCAGCAGTTACTCGGCAGGTGACGTGAAGGCTTTCTTT. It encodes CASSYSAGDVKAFF.

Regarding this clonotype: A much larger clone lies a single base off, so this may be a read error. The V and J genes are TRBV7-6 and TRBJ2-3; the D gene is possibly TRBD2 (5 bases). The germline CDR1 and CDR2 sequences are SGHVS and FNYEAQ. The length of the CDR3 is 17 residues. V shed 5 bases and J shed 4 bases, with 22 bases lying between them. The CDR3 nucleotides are TGTGCCAGCAGCCCTACCGGGCTCCGTATCGGGGCAGATACGCAGTATTTT. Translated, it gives CASSPTGLRIGADTQYF. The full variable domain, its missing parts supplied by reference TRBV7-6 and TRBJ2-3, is GAGVSQSPRYKVTKRGQDVALRCDPISGHVSLYWYRQALGQGPEFLTYFNYEAQQDKSGLPNDRFSAERPEGSISTLTIQRTEQRDSAMYRCASSPTGLRIGADTQYFGPGTRLTVL.

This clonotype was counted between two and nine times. CDR3 DNA sequence: TGTGCCAGCAGTTACGTGGGGGGGCTCTCCTACAATGAGCAGTTCTTC. Residues: CASSYVGGLSYNEQFF. The chain is built from TRBV6-5 and TRBJ2-1; D might be TRBD2 (7 bases). CDR1 and CDR2 (germline): MNHEY, SVGAGI. The CDR3 covers 16 residues. The V gene lost 2 bases and the J gene lost 0 bases, with 11 bases spanning the gap.

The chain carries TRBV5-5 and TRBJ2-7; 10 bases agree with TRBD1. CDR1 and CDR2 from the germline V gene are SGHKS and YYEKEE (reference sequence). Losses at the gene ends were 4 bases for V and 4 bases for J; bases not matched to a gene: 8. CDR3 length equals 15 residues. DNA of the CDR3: TGTGCCAGCAGCCCGGGACAGGGGCCTGGTTACGAGCAGTACGTC. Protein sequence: CASSPGQGPGYEQYV.

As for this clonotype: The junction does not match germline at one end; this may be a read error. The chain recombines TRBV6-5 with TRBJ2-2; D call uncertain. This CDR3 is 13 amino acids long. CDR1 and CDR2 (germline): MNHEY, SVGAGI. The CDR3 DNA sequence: TGTGTCAGCTTGGGCTCGAACACCGGGGAGCTGTTTTTT. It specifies CVSLGSNTGELFF.

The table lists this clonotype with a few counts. CDR3 coding DNA: TGTGCCAGCGGAGAAGGGGGCGACTTTTTCTATGGCTACACCTTC. This encodes CASGEGGDFFYGYTF. The rearrangement joins TRBV12-3 or TRBV12-4 to TRBJ1-2; 7 nucleotides match TRBD1. The CDR3 is made up of 15 amino acids. Unmatched junction bases numbered 13, after V lost 8 bases and J lost 4 bases.

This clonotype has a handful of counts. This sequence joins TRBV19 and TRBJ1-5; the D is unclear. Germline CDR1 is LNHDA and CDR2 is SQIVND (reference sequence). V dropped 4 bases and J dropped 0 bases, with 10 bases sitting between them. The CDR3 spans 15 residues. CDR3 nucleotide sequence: TGTGCCAGTAGTACCTATGAATATAGCAATCAGCCCCAGCATTTT. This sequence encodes CASSTYEYSNQPQHF.

Here the CDR3 reads CASSLAYGTVPYEQYF. The DNA of the CDR3 is TGTGCCAGCAGCTTAGCCTACGGGACGGTCCCCTACGAGCAGTACTTC. The V gene is TRBV7-9, the J gene TRBJ2-7; D is tentatively TRBD1 or TRBD2 (5 bases each). Looked up from germline, CDR1 is SEHNR and CDR2 is FQNEAQ (reference sequence). The V and J ends lost 0 bases and 2 bases respectively, with 14 bases between them. CDR3 length: 16 residues.

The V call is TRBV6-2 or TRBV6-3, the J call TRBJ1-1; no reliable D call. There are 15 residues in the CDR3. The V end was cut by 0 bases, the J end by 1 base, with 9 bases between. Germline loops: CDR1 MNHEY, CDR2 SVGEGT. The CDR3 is CASSYSVEANTEAFF. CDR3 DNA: TGTGCCAGCAGTTACTCGGTGGAGGCGAACACTGAAGCTTTCTTT.

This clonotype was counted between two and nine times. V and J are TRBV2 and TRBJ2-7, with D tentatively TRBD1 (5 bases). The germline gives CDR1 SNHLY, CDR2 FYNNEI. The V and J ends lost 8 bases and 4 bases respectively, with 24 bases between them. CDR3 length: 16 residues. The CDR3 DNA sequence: TGTGCCAGCCGTCAAGGGGAAGGGCTCGTTTGGTACGAGCAGTACGTC. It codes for CASRQGEGLVWYEQYV.

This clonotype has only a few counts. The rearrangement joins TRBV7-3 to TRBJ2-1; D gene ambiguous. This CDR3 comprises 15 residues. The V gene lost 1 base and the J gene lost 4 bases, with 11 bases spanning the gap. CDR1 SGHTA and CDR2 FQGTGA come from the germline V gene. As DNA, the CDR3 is TGTGCCAGCAGCTTAAACAGCTGGGCTTACAATGAGCAGTTCTTC. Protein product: CASSLNSWAYNEQFF.

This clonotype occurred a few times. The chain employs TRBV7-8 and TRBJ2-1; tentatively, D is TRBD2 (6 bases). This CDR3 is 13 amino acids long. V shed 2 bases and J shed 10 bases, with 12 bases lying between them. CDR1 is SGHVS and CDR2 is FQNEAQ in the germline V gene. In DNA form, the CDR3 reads TGTGCCAGCAGCTTACCCCGACTAGGGGAGCAGTTCTTC. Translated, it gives CASSLPRLGEQFF.

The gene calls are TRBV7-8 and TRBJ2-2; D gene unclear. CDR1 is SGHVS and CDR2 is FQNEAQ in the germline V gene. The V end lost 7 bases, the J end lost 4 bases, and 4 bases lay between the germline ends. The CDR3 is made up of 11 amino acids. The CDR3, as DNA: TGTGCCAGCATCCTCACCGGGGAGCTGTTTTTT. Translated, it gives CASILTGELFF.

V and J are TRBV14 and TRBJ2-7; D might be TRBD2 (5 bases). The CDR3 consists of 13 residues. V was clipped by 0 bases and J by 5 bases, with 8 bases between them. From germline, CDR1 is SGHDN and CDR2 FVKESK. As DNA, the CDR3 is TGTGCCAGCAGCCAAGAGGAGAGGGACGAGCAGTACGTC. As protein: CASSQEERDEQYV.

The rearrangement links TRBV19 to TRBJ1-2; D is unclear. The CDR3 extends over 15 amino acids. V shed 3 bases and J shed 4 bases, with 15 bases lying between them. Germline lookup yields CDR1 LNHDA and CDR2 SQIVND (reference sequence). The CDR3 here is CASSIGPLGFYGYTF. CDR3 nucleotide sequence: TGTGCCAGTAGTATCGGGCCCCTGGGCTTCTATGGCTACACCTTC.

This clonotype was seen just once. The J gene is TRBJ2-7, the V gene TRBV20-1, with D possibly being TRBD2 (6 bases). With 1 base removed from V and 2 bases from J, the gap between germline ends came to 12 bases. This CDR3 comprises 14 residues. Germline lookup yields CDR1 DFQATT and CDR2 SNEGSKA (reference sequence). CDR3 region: CSARVLGGTYEQYV. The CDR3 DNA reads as TGCAGTGCTAGAGTTTTGGGCGGGACCTACGAGCAGTACGTC.

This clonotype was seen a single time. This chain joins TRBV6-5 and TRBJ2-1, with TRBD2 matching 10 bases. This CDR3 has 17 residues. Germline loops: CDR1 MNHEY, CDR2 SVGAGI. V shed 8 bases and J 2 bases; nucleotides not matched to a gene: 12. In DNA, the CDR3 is TGTGCCAGCCAGCTCAGCGGGGGGGCCCTCACCTACAATGAGCAGTTCTTC. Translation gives CASQLSGGALTYNEQFF.

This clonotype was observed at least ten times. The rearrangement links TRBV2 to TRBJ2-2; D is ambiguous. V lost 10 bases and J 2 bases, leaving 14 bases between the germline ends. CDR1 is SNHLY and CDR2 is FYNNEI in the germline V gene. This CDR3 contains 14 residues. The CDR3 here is CATSETRNTGELFF. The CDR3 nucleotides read TGTGCCACCTCGGAGACTCGAAACACCGGGGAGCTGTTTTTT.

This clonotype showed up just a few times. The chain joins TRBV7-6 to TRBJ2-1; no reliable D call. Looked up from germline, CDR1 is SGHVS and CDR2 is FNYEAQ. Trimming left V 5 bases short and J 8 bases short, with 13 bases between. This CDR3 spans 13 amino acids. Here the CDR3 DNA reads TGTGCCAGCAGCCCACTCCCCGTGGATGAGCAGTTCTTC. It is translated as CASSPLPVDEQFF. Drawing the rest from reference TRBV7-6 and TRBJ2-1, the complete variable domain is GAGVSQSPRYKVTKRGQDVALRCDPISGHVSLYWYRQALGQGPEFLTYFNYEAQQDKSGLPNDRFSAERPEGSISTLTIQRTEQRDSAMYRCASSPLPVDEQFFGPGTRLTVL.

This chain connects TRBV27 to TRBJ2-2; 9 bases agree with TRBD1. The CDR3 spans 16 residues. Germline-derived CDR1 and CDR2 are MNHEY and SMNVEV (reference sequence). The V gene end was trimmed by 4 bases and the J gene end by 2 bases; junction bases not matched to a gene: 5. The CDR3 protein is CASSSGTGINTGELFF. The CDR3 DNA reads TGTGCCAGCAGTTCCGGGACAGGGATTAACACCGGGGAGCTGTTTTTT.

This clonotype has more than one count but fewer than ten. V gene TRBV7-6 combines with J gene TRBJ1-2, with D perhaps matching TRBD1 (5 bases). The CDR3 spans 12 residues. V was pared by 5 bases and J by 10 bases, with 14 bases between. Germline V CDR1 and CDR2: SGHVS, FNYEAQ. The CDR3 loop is CASSAGPAPYTF. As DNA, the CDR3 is TGTGCCAGCAGCGCGGGGCCCGCTCCCTACACCTTC.

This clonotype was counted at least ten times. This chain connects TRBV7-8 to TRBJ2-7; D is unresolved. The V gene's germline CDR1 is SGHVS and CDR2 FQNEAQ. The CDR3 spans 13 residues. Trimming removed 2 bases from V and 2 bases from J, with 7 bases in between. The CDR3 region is CASSLRKAYEQYF. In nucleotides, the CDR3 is TGTGCCAGCAGCTTACGGAAGGCCTACGAGCAGTACTTC.

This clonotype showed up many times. For the CDR3, the DNA is TGTGCCAGCAGCTTACCAAGACAGGGGGCAACTAATGAAAAACTGTTTTTT. Its translation: CASSLPRQGATNEKLFF. The chain is built from TRBV7-6 and TRBJ1-4, with 9 bases identical to TRBD1. The germline V gene encodes CDR1 SGHVS and CDR2 FNYEAQ. The V gene end was trimmed by 2 bases and the J gene end by 0 bases; junction bases not matched to a gene: 4. This CDR3 contains 17 residues.

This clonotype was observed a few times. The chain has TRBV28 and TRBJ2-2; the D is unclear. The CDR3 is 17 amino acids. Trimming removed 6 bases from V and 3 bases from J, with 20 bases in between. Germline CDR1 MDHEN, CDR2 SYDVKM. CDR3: CASSQQTEGWDTGELFF. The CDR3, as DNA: TGTGCCAGCAGCCAACAAACTGAAGGCTGGGACACCGGGGAGCTGTTTTTT. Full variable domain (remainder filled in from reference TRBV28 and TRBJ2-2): DVKVTQSSRYLVKRTGEKVFLECVQDMDHENMFWYRQDPGLGLRLIYFSYDVKMKEKGDIPEGYSVSREKKERFSLILESASTNQTSMYLCASSQQTEGWDTGELFFGEGSRLTVL.

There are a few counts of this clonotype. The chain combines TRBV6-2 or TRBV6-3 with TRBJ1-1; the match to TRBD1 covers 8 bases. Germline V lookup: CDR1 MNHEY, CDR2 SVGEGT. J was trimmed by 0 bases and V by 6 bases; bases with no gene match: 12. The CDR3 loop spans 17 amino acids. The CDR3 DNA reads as TGTGCCAGCAGACCCAGGACAGGGAGGGGAGTGAACACTGAAGCTTTCTTT. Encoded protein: CASRPRTGRGVNTEAFF.

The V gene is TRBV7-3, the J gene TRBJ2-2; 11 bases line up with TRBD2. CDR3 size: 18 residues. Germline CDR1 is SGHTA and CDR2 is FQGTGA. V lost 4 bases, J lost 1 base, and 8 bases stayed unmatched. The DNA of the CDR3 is TGTGCCAGCAGCTCCGCCGTGACTAGCGGGGAGAACACCGGGGAGCTGTTTTTT. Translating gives CASSSAVTSGENTGELFF. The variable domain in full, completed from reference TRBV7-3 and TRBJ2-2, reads GAGVSQTPSNKVTEKGKYVELRCDPISGHTALYWYRQSLGQGPEFLIYFQGTGAADDSGLPNDRFFAVRPEGSVSTLKIQRTERGDSAVYLCASSSAVTSGENTGELFFGEGSRLTVL.

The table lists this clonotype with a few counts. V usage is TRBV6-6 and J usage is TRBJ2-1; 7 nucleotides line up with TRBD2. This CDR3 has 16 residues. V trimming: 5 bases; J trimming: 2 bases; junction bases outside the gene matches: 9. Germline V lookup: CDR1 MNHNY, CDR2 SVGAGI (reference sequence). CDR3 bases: TGTGCCAGCAGTGGGTACCGCGGGGGTCCCTACAATGAGCAGTTCTTC. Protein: CASSGYRGGPYNEQFF.

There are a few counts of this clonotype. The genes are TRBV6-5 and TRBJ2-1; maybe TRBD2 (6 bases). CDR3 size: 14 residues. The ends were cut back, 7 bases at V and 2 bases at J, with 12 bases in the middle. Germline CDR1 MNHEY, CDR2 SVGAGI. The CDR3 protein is CASMAGSPYNEQFF. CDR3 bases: TGTGCCAGCATGGCGGGGAGCCCCTACAATGAGCAGTTCTTC.

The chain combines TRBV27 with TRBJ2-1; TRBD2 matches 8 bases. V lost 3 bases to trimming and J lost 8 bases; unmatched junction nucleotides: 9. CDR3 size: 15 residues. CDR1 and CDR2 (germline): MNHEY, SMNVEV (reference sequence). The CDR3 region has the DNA TGTGCCAGCAGTTTGGAAGCGGGGGTATTCTATGAGCAGTTCTTC. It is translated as CASSLEAGVFYEQFF.

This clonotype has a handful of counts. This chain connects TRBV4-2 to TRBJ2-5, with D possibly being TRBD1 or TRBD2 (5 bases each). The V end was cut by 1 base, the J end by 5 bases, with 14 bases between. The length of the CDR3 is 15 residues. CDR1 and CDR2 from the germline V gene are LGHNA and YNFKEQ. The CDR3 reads CASSQVLGAEETQYF. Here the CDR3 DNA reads TGTGCCAGCAGCCAAGTCCTCGGGGCGGAGGAGACCCAGTACTTC.

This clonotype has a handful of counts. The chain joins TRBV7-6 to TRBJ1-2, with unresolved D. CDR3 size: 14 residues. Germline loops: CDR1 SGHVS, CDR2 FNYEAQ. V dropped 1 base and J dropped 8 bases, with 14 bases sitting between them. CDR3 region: CASSLGGPLGGYTF. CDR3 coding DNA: TGTGCCAGCAGCTTAGGAGGGCCCCTCGGGGGCTACACCTTC.